This T cell receptor beta chain was sequenced in a study of blood T cell repertoires in COVID-19. The wider study: From T cells, B-cell-depleted T cells, or PBMCs came the material, which was cDNA or gDNA.

As originally analysed: Reference gene primer amplification in the assay estimated nucleated cell counts. Sequenced by immunoSEQ multiplex PCR; TCRdb stores in-frame clones only, minus some. The V and J calls and clone size come from that table; D and trimming were worked out from the DNA. The table has fewer than 30,000 clones, 65% to 85% seen once. V lost 6 bases and J 7 bases, leaving 12 bases between the germline ends. The CDR3 totals 13 residues. CDR1 and CDR2 (germline): MNHEY, SMNVEV (reference sequence). This clone was picked up one time. This chain uses TRBV27 with TRBJ1-4, with TRBD1 as a possible D gene (5 bases). This sequence was found in an older woman with acute or convalescent COVID-19. The sample comprised peripheral blood. This CDR3 is CASRQVWGEKLFF. The CDR3, as DNA: TGTGCCAGCAGACAGGTGTGGGGTGAAAAACTGTTTTTT.